This passage covers 18 T cell receptor beta chains from one sample sequenced in a study of post-analysis software for immune sequencing data. For these receptors, no antigen is known. Notes on the study in general: TRBV5-6, TRBV5-1 and TRBV20-1 were among a few TRBV segments more frequent in patients than controls.

Every TCR beta cDNA library bore unique molecular identifiers. TCRdb passed the PCR reads through MiXCR, listing each CDR3 protein once. The table lists hundreds of thousands of distinct CDR3 sequences, 59% of them singletons. The specimen was blood. Receptors originate from a girl aged 2 to 9 with multiple sclerosis.

The gene calls are TRBV6-6 and TRBJ1-1; D possibly corresponds to TRBD1 (5 bases). The germline V gene has CDR1 MNHNY and CDR2 SVGAGI (reference sequence). The CDR3 has 13 amino acids. V was trimmed by 6 bases and J by 1 base, leaving 9 bases between them. The CDR3 is CASRRGANTEAFF. The CDR3 bases are TGTGCCAGCAGACGCGGGGCGAACACTGAAGCTTTCTTT.

The V gene is TRBV29-1, the J gene TRBJ1-2, with D perhaps TRBD1 (6 bases). The germline V gene encodes CDR1 SQVTM and CDR2 ANQGSEA. V was cut by 0 bases and J by 4 bases, with 12 bases left in between. The CDR3 has 14 amino acids. Written as DNA, the CDR3 is TGCAGCGTTGAAGATTTAGGGGGGGCCTATGGCTACACCTTC. Translating gives CSVEDLGGAYGYTF.

This clonotype was seen repeatedly, ten times or more. This sequence joins TRBV9 and TRBJ2-7, with D unresolved. Germline CDR1 and CDR2: SGDLS and YYNGEE. V shed 3 bases and J shed 3 bases, with 7 bases lying between them. The CDR3 loop spans 12 amino acids. The CDR3 is CASSGRFYEQYF. In nucleotides, the CDR3 is TGTGCCAGCAGCGGAAGGTTCTACGAGCAGTACTTC. The complete variable domain, with remaining parts taken from reference TRBV9 and TRBJ2-7, reads DSGVTQTPKHLITATGQRVTLRCSPRSGDLSVYWYQQSLDQGLQFLIQYYNGEERAKGNILERFSAQQFPDLHSELNLSSLELGDSALYFCASSGRFYEQYFGPGTRLTVT.

CDR3 nucleotide sequence: TGTGCCAGCAGCTCAGACGTAGGGAGCTATAGCAATCAGCCCCAGCATTTT. Translating it yields CASSSDVGSYSNQPQHF. The rearrangement joins TRBV7-9 to TRBJ1-5; D gene unclear. The CDR3 sequence is 17 residues long. In germline, CDR1 is SEHNR, CDR2 FQNEAQ (reference sequence). V was clipped by 4 bases and J by 0 bases, with 16 bases between them.

This clonotype was counted between two and nine times. The chain is built from TRBV7-9 and TRBJ2-3; 9 nucleotides line up with TRBD1. Germline trimming cut 11 bases from V and 1 base from J; bases unmatched to any gene: 10. CDR1 and CDR2 (germline): SEHNR, FQNEAQ (reference sequence). The CDR3 is 15 amino acids. The CDR3 is CAASPGQGRTDTQYF. The CDR3 DNA reads as TGTGCCGCCAGCCCGGGACAGGGACGCACAGATACGCAGTATTTT.

The chain uses TRBV29-1 and TRBJ2-5; unclear D gene. Trimming removed 4 bases from V and 2 bases from J, with 14 bases in between. The germline CDR1 and CDR2 sequences are SQVTM and ANQGSEA. The CDR3 is 14 amino acids. CDR3 nucleotides: TGCAGCGTTGTCCTGATAAAGGCTCAAGAGACCCAGTACTTC. Protein product: CSVVLIKAQETQYF.

The V call is TRBV2, the J call TRBJ2-7; no clear D. Trimming took 4 bases from V and 4 from J, leaving 8 bases between them. This CDR3 is built from 12 residues. Per the germline V gene, CDR1 is SNHLY and CDR2 is FYNNEI. CDR3 sequence: CASSGVSYEQYF. Written as DNA, the CDR3 is TGTGCCAGCAGTGGGGTTAGTTACGAGCAGTACTTC.

V gene TRBV6-6 combines with J gene TRBJ2-2, with 8 positions matching TRBD2. The germline V gene encodes CDR1 MNHNY and CDR2 SVGAGI (reference sequence). This CDR3 has 17 residues. With V trimmed by 5 bases and J by 3 bases, 11 bases remained unmatched. The DNA of the CDR3 is TGTGCCAGCAGTCCTCTCGCGGCGGGGGGAGACACCGGGGAGCTGTTTTTT. Translation gives CASSPLAAGGDTGELFF.

This chain uses TRBV2 with TRBJ1-4; D remains unclear. This CDR3 spans 12 amino acids. The V end lost 6 bases, the J end lost 6 bases, and 8 bases lay between the germline ends. Germline V gene sequence: CDR1 SNHLY, CDR2 FYNNEI. The CDR3 sequence: CASRERDEKLFF. The CDR3 DNA sequence: TGTGCCAGCAGAGAAAGGGATGAAAAACTGTTTTTT.

The chain couples TRBV6-5 to TRBJ2-3; D gene unclear. The CDR3 runs to 15 residues. Germline V gene lookup returns CDR1 MNHEY and CDR2 SVGAGI. Trimming left V 0 bases short and J 5 bases short, with 12 bases between. The CDR3 sequence: CASSYSRYFQDTQYF. CDR3 sequence (DNA): TGTGCCAGCAGTTACTCGAGATATTTCCAAGATACGCAGTATTTT.

Only a few counts were recorded for this clonotype. V and J are TRBV7-9 and TRBJ2-5; possible D gene TRBD2, 5 bases. CDR3 length: 15 residues. CDR1 is SEHNR and CDR2 is FQNEAQ in the germline V gene (reference sequence). With 5 bases removed from V and 2 bases from J, the gap between germline ends came to 15 bases. The CDR3 is CASSRLREEQETQYF. The CDR3 DNA reads as TGTGCCAGCAGCCGACTTCGGGAAGAGCAAGAGACCCAGTACTTC. The full variable domain, rest sourced from reference TRBV7-9 and TRBJ2-5, is DTGVSQNPRHKITKRGQNVTFRCDPISEHNRLYWYRQTLGQGPEFLTYFQNEAQLEKSRLLSDRFSAERPKGSFSTLEIQRTEQGDSAMYLCASSRLREEQETQYFGPGTRLLVL.

Only one count was recorded for this clonotype. The CDR3: CASSLRTGGVQPQHF. In DNA form, the CDR3 reads TGTGCCAGCAGTTTGCGGACAGGGGGGGTTCAGCCCCAGCATTTT. The chain recombines TRBV12-3 or TRBV12-4 with TRBJ1-5; 10 bases fit TRBD1. V lost 3 bases, J lost 6 bases, and 5 bases stayed unmatched. The CDR3 contains 15 residues.

The V and J genes are TRBV7-9 and TRBJ2-5; weak D call: TRBD2 (5 bases). Germline-derived CDR1 and CDR2 are SEHNR and FQNEAQ (reference sequence). V was trimmed by 1 base and J by 7 bases, leaving 13 bases between them. The CDR3 extends over 14 amino acids. The CDR3 nucleotides read TGTGCCAGCAGCTTAGAACGGACTGAGAGGACCCAGTACTTC. This gives the protein CASSLERTERTQYF.

The genes are TRBV10-3 and TRBJ2-1; D might be TRBD2 (5 bases). Germline V gene data show CDR1 as ENHRY and CDR2 as SYGVKD. Trimming stripped 2 bases from V and 5 bases from J, with 13 bases between. This CDR3 spans 15 amino acids. The CDR3 sequence: CAISEDERLDNEQFF. CDR3 in DNA: TGTGCCATCAGTGAGGATGAGCGGCTTGACAATGAGCAGTTCTTC.

The chain joins TRBV13 to TRBJ2-1; 9 nucleotides agree with TRBD2. Losses at the gene ends were 4 bases for V and 1 base for J; bases not matched to a gene: 5. Looked up from germline, CDR1 is PRHDT and CDR2 is FYEKMQ (reference sequence). The CDR3 consists of 16 residues. As DNA, the CDR3 is TGTGCCAGCAGCTCTAATAGCGGGGGTTCCTACAATGAGCAGTTCTTC. This sequence encodes CASSSNSGGSYNEQFF. The full variable domain, in which reference TRBV13 and TRBJ2-1 provide the parts outside the CDR3, is AAGVIQSPRHLIKEKRETATLKCYPIPRHDTVYWYQQGPGQDPQFLISFYEKMQSDKGSIPDRFSAQQFSDYHSELNMSSLELGDSALYFCASSSNSGGSYNEQFFGPGTRLTVL.

The gene calls are TRBV28 and TRBJ2-1, with 9 bases fitting TRBD1. Judging by the DNA end, TRBJ2-7 fits better; the J call may be wrong. This CDR3 has 14 amino acids. Germline V gene data show CDR1 as MDHEN and CDR2 as SYDVKM. CDR3 sequence (DNA): TGTGCCAGCAGCATTACAGGGGGCAAAGGAGAGCAGTACTTC. Encoded protein: CASSITGGKGEQYF.

Notes on this clonotype: This CDR3 is missing its conserved last phenylalanine or tryptophan, likely due to a read error. The gene calls are TRBV5-1 and TRBJ1-1; D call uncertain. This CDR3 region has 14 residues. Per germline, CDR1 SGHRS and CDR2 YFSETQ. V lost 7 bases, J lost 4 bases, and 17 bases lay in between. CDR3 in DNA: TGCGCCAGCGGGAAGGAGGAATTCTCCACTGAAGCTTTCTGT. This sequence encodes CASGKEEFSTEAFC.

The chain has TRBV5-1 and TRBJ2-5; possibly TRBD2 for D (5 bases). Gene TRBJ2-7 matches the end of the DNA better, so the J call may be wrong. Per the germline V gene, CDR1 is SGHRS and CDR2 is YFSETQ. The CDR3 has 14 residues. The CDR3 DNA follows: TGCGCCAGCAGCTTGGTGGGAGACGGTTACGAGCAGTACTTC. The encoded protein is CASSLVGDGYEQYF.